This TCR beta chain was obtained from a study of low-dose radiotherapy and immunotherapy resistance in tumors. Overall study context: Covering alpha and beta chains, TRAV- and TRBV-specific primers were used for the first-strand cDNA.

V was pared by 6 bases and J by 6 bases, with 8 bases of the junction left unmatched. The CDR3 extends over 16 amino acids. A constant-region primer paired with the V-primer adapter amplified TCRs over approximately 20 PCR cycles. Each CDR3 protein gets one entry after TCRdb re-called the reads with MiXCR. The sample carries over 50,000 distinct CDR3 sequences, around 34% recorded once. Regarding time point: after trial treatment. As for treatment: LDRT plus nivolumab, ipilimumab, low-dose cyclophosphamide and aspirin (RACIN trial). The chain combines TRBV12-3 or TRBV12-4 with TRBJ2-3; 14 nucleotides match TRBD2. The material was PBMCs, obtained after low-dose radiotherapy plus immunotherapy. This receptor was obtained from a male donor with rectosigmoid adenocarcinoma. CDR3: CASSSLGLAGVDTQYF. In nucleotides, the CDR3 is TGTGCCAGCAGCTCATTGGGACTAGCGGGAGTGGATACGCAGTATTTT.